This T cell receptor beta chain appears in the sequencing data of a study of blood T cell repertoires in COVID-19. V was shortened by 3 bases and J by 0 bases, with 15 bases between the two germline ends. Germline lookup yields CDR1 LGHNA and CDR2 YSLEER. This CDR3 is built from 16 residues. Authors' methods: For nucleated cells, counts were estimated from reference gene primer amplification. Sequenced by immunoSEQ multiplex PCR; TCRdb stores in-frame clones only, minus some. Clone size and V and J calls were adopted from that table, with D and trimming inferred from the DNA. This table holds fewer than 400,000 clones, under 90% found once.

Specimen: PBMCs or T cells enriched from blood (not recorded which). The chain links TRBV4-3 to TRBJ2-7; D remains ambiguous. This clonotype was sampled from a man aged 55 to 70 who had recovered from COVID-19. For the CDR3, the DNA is TGCGCCAGCAGCCAGAACACCCCAGCGAGCTCCTACGAGCAGTACTTC. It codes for CASSQNTPASSYEQYF.